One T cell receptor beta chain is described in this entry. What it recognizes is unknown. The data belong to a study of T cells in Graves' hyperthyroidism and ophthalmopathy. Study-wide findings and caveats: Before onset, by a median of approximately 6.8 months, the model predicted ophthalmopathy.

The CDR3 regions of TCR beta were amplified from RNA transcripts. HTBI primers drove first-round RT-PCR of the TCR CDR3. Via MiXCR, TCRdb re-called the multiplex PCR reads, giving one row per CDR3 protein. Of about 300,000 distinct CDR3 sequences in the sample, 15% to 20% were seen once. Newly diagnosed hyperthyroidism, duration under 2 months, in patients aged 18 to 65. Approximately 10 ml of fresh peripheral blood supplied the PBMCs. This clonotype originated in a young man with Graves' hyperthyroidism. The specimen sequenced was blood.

The CDR3 reads CASSDTYNQPQHF. CDR3 nucleotides: TGTGCCAGCAGCGATACCTACAATCAGCCCCAGCATTTT. The gene calls are TRBV6-1 and TRBJ1-5; D is unresolved. This CDR3 is 13 amino acids long. Per germline, CDR1 MNHNS and CDR2 SASEGT. V lost 6 bases, J lost 3 bases, and 9 bases lay in between.